The 26 T cell receptor delta chains below come from one sample, sequenced in a study of Vδ1+ human thymocytes. Study outcomes and limitations: Highly polyclonal TRG and TRD repertoires with Gaussian CDR3 length distributions appeared in thymus.

Sequences come from RNA converted to cDNA by reverse transcription. CDR3 amplicons came from multiplex PCR with pooled V-gene forward and constant-region reverse primers. TCRdb fed the multiplex PCR reads to CATT. The table shows approximately 25,000 delta-chain clones, with roughly 6.7% occurring only once. These receptors' antigens are unknown. The sequencing input was Vdelta1+ gamma-delta thymocytes from the thymus. Described subset: FACS-sorted CD3+ TCRalphabeta- TCRVdelta1+ TCRVdelta2- thymocytes. These TCRs come from a girl less than two years old who had congenital heart surgery.

This clone is judged medium-sized (0.01 to 0.1%). J is TRDJ1 and V is TRDV2, with TRDD3 as a possible D gene (5 bases). Trimming cost V 5 bases and J 11 bases, with 8 bases left between them. There are 9 residues in the CDR3. Per germline, CDR1 GEAIGNYY and CDR2 EKD. CDR3 nucleotide sequence: TGTGCCTGTGTAGGGGGGCTCATCTTT. It is translated as CACVGGLIF.

Comments on this clone: Given a much more abundant clone one base away, this may be a read error. At the DNA level, this CDR3 is encoded by other sequences in the same sample as well. J is TRDJ1 and V is TRDV2; 10 bases line up with TRDD3. This CDR3 has 15 amino acids. CDR1 GEAIGNYY and CDR2 EKD come from the germline V gene. The CDR3 spells CACGVLGDVPDKLIF. The CDR3 DNA follows: TGTGCCTGTGGGGTACTGGGGGATGTTCCCGATAAACTCATCTTC.

The chain recombines TRDV1 with TRDJ1; 11 bases map to TRDD3. Unmatched junction bases numbered 21, after V lost 0 bases and J lost 3 bases. There are 22 residues in the CDR3. Germline-derived CDR1 and CDR2 are TSWWSYY and QGS. CDR3 residues: CALGELNTHGNGTGGYSDKLIF. CDR3 bases: TGTGCTCTTGGGGAACTAAATACACACGGTAACGGTACTGGGGGATATTCCGATAAACTCATCTTT.

The sample holds a few counts of this clone. The rearrangement joins TRDV1 to TRDJ1, with TRDD2 identical over 8 bases. The germline V gene encodes CDR1 TSWWSYY and CDR2 QGS. Trimming at V came to 3 bases and at J to 8 bases, leaving 26 bases not matched to a gene. CDR3 size: 20 residues. The CDR3, as DNA: TGTGCTCTTGGGGACAAAGGCCTTCCTAGGATTAAGAGACCCATAAGAAAACTCATCTTT. It codes for CALGDKGLPRIKRPIRKLIF.

A few counts support this clone. The V call is TRDV1, the J call TRDJ1; 7 bases are shared with TRDD3. This CDR3 is built from 22 residues. Unmatched junction bases numbered 26, after V lost 4 bases and J lost 0 bases. CDR1 TSWWSYY and CDR2 QGS come from the germline V gene. This CDR3 reads CALGVLVPVLGLQKGDTDKLIF. The CDR3 nucleotides read TGTGCTCTTGGGGTACTCGTCCCCGTACTGGGGCTCCAGAAAGGGGACACCGATAAACTCATCTTT.

This clone was counted between two and nine times. This chain connects TRDV1 to TRDJ1; TRDD3 might be the D (5 bases). CDR3 size: 20 residues. The ends were cut back, 4 bases at V and 1 base at J, with 28 bases in the middle. Germline V lookup: CDR1 TSWWSYY, CDR2 QGS. The CDR3 region is CALGVRYRQYRVRSTDKLIF. The CDR3 DNA reads as TGTGCTCTTGGGGTTCGATACCGACAGTACAGGGTACGGTCCACCGATAAACTCATCTTT.

The sample holds a few counts of this clone. The chain couples TRDV1 to TRDJ1; a possible D gene is TRDD2 (5 bases). Per germline, CDR1 TSWWSYY and CDR2 QGS. V shed 2 bases and J shed 0 bases, with 22 bases lying between them. This CDR3 is built from 19 residues. CDR3 sequence reads: CALGEIPTPGLLDTDKLIF. CDR3 DNA: TGTGCTCTTGGGGAAATCCCTACCCCTGGACTGCTCGACACCGATAAACTCATCTTT.

This clone was recorded a few times. This chain connects TRDV1 to TRDJ1, with 12 bases matching TRDD3. Germline CDR1 and CDR2: TSWWSYY and QGS. This CDR3 has 22 amino acids. J was trimmed by 0 bases and V by 2 bases; bases with no gene match: 19. The CDR3 loop is CALGETVPFAGGYGDHTDKLIF. CDR3 in DNA: TGTGCTCTTGGGGAAACGGTCCCCTTCGCTGGGGGATACGGGGATCACACCGATAAACTCATCTTT.

The table lists this clone with a few counts. This chain uses TRDV1 with TRDJ1; TRDD3 agrees at 10 bases. Germline-derived CDR1 and CDR2 are TSWWSYY and QGS. The length of the CDR3 is 21 residues. The trim removed 0 bases at V and 0 bases at J, leaving 16 bases unmatched. CDR3 sequence (DNA): TGTGCTCTTGGGGAACTGTACTGGGGGATCACACCAACCCCCAACACCGATAAACTCATCTTT. Translation: CALGELYWGITPTPNTDKLIF.

This clone was counted a few times. This chain uses TRDV1 with TRDJ1; 12 bases agree with TRDD3. The J segment lost 4 bases and the V segment lost 6 bases, leaving 24 bases of the junction unmatched. From germline, CDR1 is TSWWSYY and CDR2 QGS. CDR3 length equals 21 residues. CDR3 sequence reads: CALGRKVPAVVLGDTYDKLIF. The CDR3 DNA sequence: TGTGCTCTTGGACGTAAGGTACCCGCGGTCGTACTGGGGGATACATACGATAAACTCATCTTT.

The genes are TRDV1 and TRDJ1; 9 bases match TRDD3. The V segment lost 2 bases and the J segment 1 base; nucleotides outside the gene matches: 17. The CDR3 extends over 20 amino acids. Germline CDR1 and CDR2: TSWWSYY and QGS. The CDR3 DNA sequence: TGTGCTCTTGGGGAATTGGCTACAGACGGGGATACGGAGGGCACCGATAAACTCATCTTT. Its protein is CALGELATDGDTEGTDKLIF.

V is TRDV1 and J is TRDJ1; the D gene is possibly TRDD3 (6 bases). This CDR3 has 23 amino acids. V was cut by 1 base and J by 2 bases, with 35 bases left in between. Germline V gene data show CDR1 as TSWWSYY and CDR2 as QGS. This CDR3 is CALGEPGWCHPGATTGPTDKLIF. The CDR3 coding sequence is TGTGCTCTTGGGGAACCAGGGTGGTGCCATCCTGGGGCCACGACGGGGCCAACCGATAAACTCATCTTT.

This clone showed up just a few times. The chain recombines TRDV1 with TRDJ1; 10 positions agree with TRDD3. The germline V gene encodes CDR1 TSWWSYY and CDR2 QGS. After removal of 0 bases from V and 0 bases from J, the junction contained 13 bases not matched to a gene. The CDR3 runs 20 residues. The DNA for the CDR3 is TGTGCTCTTGGGGAACTTCTAAGGGGGGATACGTGTAGATACACCGATAAACTCATCTTT. Its protein is CALGELLRGDTCRYTDKLIF.

J is TRDJ1 and V is TRAV29/DV5; 13 bases map to TRDD3. TCRdb records no J gene; here it was assigned by comparing the DNA to germline. The CDR3 is 22 residues long. CDR1 and CDR2 from the germline V gene are NSMFDY and ISSIKDK. V lost 0 bases, J lost 5 bases, and 25 bases stayed unmatched. For the CDR3, the DNA is TGTGCAGCAAGCGCGGTCAAGTTTTCCTACGACTGGGGGATACGAGATTCTGATAAACTCATCTTT. It encodes CAASAVKFSYDWGIRDSDKLIF.

This clone was picked up a small number of times. This sequence joins TRDV1 and TRDJ1; 7 bases match TRDD3. Germline V CDR1 and CDR2: TSWWSYY, QGS. Losses at the gene ends were 6 bases for V and 3 bases for J; bases not matched to a gene: 7. The CDR3 runs 14 residues. CDR3 DNA: TGTGCTCTTGGAGTGGGCGGATACGCCGATAAACTCATCTTT. Its translation: CALGVGGYADKLIF.

The chain is built from TRDV1 and TRDJ1; weak D call: TRDD3 (5 bases). CDR3 length: 20 amino acids. Germline CDR1 reads TSWWSYY; CDR2 reads QGS. V was clipped by 6 bases and J by 2 bases, with 31 bases between them. The CDR3: CALGRGVLLADFGATDKLIF. The DNA for the CDR3 is TGTGCTCTTGGTCGTGGGGTCTTGTTAGCGGATTTTGGCGCAACCGATAAACTCATCTTT.

The rearrangement uses TRDV2 and TRDJ1; D is uncertain. V gave up 5 bases and J gave up 10 bases, with 7 bases separating them. The length of the CDR3 is 9 residues. CDR1 is GEAIGNYY, CDR2 EKD, per germline. CDR3 in DNA: TGTGCCTGTGTCCACCCACTCATCTTT. Its protein is CACVHPLIF.

This clone was recorded a few times. The chain combines TRDV1 with TRDJ1, with 11 bases matching TRDD3. V was clipped by 2 bases and J by 8 bases; unmatched bases: 19. The CDR3 has 19 residues. CDR1 is TSWWSYY, CDR2 QGS, per germline. The CDR3 spells CALGEYSTGGWGILNKLIF. Written as DNA, the CDR3 is TGTGCTCTTGGGGAATATTCTACCGGTGGCTGGGGGATACTGAACAAACTCATCTTT.

V usage is TRDV1 and J usage is TRDJ1, with 8 positions matching TRDD2. The CDR3 loop spans 21 amino acids. CDR1 is TSWWSYY and CDR2 is QGS in the germline V gene. V lost 0 bases, J lost 0 bases, and 18 bases stayed unmatched. The CDR3: CALGELPHFLRSDMYTDKLIF. CDR3 bases: TGTGCTCTTGGGGAACTCCCCCACTTCCTACGGAGTGATATGTACACCGATAAACTCATCTTT.

V gene TRDV1 combines with J gene TRDJ1, with 12 bases matching TRDD3. Trimming cost V 1 base and J 1 base; bases outside gene matches: 25. CDR3 length: 24 amino acids. Germline V gene sequence: CDR1 TSWWSYY, CDR2 QGS. The CDR3 DNA sequence: TGTGCTCTTGGGGAACAGGCGTTTTTCCTTACATCATACTGGGGGATACTTCTCACCGATAAACTCATCTTT. The encoded protein is CALGEQAFFLTSYWGILLTDKLIF.

This clone was seen a few times. This chain joins TRDV1 and TRDJ1; 9 bases are a match to TRDD3. Germline V CDR1 and CDR2: TSWWSYY, QGS. The V gene end was trimmed by 6 bases and the J gene end by 4 bases; junction bases not matched to a gene: 27. CDR3 length: 21 residues. The chain's CDR3 is CALGCMGTHVLGDNADDKLIF. In DNA, the CDR3 is TGTGCTCTTGGATGCATGGGAACCCATGTACTGGGGGACAACGCGGACGATAAACTCATCTTT.

This rearrangement joins TRDV1 to TRDJ1; 8 bases are shared with TRDD3. The CDR3 spans 17 residues. Germline CDR1 reads TSWWSYY; CDR2 reads QGS. The V segment lost 2 bases and the J segment 4 bases; nucleotides outside the gene matches: 12. The CDR3 DNA reads as TGTGCTCTTGGGGAATATCGATGGGCGGGGGATAGCGATAAACTCATCTTT. Protein sequence: CALGEYRWAGDSDKLIF.

As concerns this clone: The junction departs from germline at one end; a sequencing error may be responsible. The gene calls are TRDV1 and TRDJ1; 12 bases align to TRDD3. The CDR3 spans 24 residues. The V gene's germline CDR1 is TSWWSYY and CDR2 QGS. The CDR3 coding sequence is TGTGCTCTTGGGGAAGACTTGTCCAAGGCTCGTCTGGGGGATACGGGGATTTACACCGATGAACTCATCTTT. Its translation: CALGEDLSKARLGDTGIYTDELIF.

This chain joins TRDV1 and TRDJ1; D is unresolved. V was trimmed by 1 base and J by 0 bases, leaving 24 bases between them. CDR1 TSWWSYY and CDR2 QGS come from the germline V gene. The CDR3 runs 20 residues. The CDR3 DNA sequence: TGTGCTCTTGGGGAACGAAAATTCCGTCCCCCAATCCAGTACACCGATAAACTCATCTTT. It codes for CALGERKFRPPIQYTDKLIF.

This clone occurred a few times. The V and J genes are TRDV1 and TRDJ1; D perhaps matches TRDD3 (5 bases). Trimming shortened V by 6 bases and J by 2 bases, and 19 bases separated the two germline ends. The CDR3 loop spans 16 amino acids. The germline CDR1 and CDR2 sequences are TSWWSYY and QGS. This CDR3 is CALGGSPWVKTDKLIF. The CDR3 coding sequence is TGTGCTCTTGGAGGAAGCCCCTGGGTAAAAACCGATAAACTCATCTTT.

There are a few counts of this clone. V is TRDV1 and J is TRDJ1, with 8 positions matching TRDD2. The CDR3 is 21 amino acids. V was pared by 0 bases and J by 0 bases, with 18 bases of the junction left unmatched. Germline assignment: CDR1 TSWWSYY and CDR2 QGS. Here the CDR3 reads CALGELDFLRPFTRYTDKLIF. The CDR3 DNA sequence: TGTGCTCTTGGGGAACTGGACTTCCTACGGCCCTTTACGAGGTACACCGATAAACTCATCTTT.